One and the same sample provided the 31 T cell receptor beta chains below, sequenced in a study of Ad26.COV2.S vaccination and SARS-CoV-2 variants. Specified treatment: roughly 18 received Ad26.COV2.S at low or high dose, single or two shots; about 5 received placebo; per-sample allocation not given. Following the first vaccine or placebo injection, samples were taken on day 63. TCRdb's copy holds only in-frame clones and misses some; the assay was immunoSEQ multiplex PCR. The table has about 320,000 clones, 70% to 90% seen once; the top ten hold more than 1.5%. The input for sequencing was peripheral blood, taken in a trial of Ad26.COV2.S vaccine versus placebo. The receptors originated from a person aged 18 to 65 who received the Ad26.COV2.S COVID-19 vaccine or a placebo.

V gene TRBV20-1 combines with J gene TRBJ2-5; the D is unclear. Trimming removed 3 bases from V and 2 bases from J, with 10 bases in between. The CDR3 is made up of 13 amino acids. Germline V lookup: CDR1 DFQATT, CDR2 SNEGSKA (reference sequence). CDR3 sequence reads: CSASFPLQETQYF. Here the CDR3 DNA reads TGCAGTGCTAGTTTCCCGCTACAAGAGACCCAGTACTTC.

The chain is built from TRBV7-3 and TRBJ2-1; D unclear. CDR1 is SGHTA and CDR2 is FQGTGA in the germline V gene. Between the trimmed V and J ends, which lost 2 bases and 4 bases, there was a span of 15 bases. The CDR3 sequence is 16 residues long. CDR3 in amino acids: CASSLFPSPPYNEQFF. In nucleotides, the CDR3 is TGTGCCAGCAGCTTATTCCCCTCGCCCCCTTACAATGAGCAGTTCTTC. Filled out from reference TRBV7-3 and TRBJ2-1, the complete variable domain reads GAGVSQTPSNKVTEKGKYVELRCDPISGHTALYWYRQSLGQGPEFLIYFQGTGAADDSGLPNDRFFAVRPEGSVSTLKIQRTERGDSAVYLCASSLFPSPPYNEQFFGPGTRLTVL.

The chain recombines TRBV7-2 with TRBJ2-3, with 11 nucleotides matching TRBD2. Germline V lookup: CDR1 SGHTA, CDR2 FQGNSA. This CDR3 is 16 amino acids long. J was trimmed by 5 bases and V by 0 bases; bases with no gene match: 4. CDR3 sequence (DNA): TGTGCCAGCAGCTTAGCTAGCGGGGGGGTTCAAGATACGCAGTATTTT. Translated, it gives CASSLASGGVQDTQYF.

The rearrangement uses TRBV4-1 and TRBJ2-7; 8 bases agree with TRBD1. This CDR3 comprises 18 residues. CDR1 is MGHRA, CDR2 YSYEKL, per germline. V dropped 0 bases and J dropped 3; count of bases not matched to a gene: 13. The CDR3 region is CASSQDPSGGLYHYEQYF. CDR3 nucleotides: TGCGCCAGCAGCCAAGATCCGTCAGGGGGCCTATATCACTACGAGCAGTACTTC.

The CDR3 loop reads CAWKLDREAGELFF. The CDR3 nucleotides are TGTGCCTGGAAATTGGACAGGGAGGCCGGGGAGCTGTTTTTT. The gene calls are TRBV30 and TRBJ2-2, with 8 bases that match TRBD1. V gave up 4 bases and J gave up 6 bases; unmatched junction bases: 7. The germline V gene encodes CDR1 GTSNPN and CDR2 SVGIG (reference sequence). The CDR3 runs 14 residues.

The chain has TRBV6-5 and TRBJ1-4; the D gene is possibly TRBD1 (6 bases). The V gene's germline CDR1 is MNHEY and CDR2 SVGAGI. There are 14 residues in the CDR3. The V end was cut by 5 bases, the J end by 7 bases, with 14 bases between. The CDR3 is CASSRREGGEKLFF. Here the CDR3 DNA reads TGTGCCAGCAGTCGAAGGGAGGGGGGTGAAAAACTGTTTTTT.

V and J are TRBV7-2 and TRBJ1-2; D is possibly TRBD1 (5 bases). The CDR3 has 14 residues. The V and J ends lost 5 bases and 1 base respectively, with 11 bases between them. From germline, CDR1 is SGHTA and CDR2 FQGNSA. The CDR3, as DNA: TGTGCCAGCAGCCTCGGACACTTTAACTATGGCTACACCTTC. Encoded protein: CASSLGHFNYGYTF.

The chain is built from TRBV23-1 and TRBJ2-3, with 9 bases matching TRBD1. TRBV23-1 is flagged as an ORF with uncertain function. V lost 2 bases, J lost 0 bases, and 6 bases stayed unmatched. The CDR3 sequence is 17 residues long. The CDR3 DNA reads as TGCGCCAGCAGTCAACCCTCGGGACAGGGAAGCACAGATACGCAGTATTTT. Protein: CASSQPSGQGSTDTQYF.

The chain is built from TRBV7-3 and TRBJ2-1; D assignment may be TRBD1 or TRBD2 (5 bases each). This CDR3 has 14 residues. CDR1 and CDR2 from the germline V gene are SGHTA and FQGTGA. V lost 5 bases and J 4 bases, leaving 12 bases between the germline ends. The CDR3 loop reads CASSNGGVYNEQFF. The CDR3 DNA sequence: TGTGCCAGCAGCAATGGGGGAGTTTACAATGAGCAGTTCTTC.

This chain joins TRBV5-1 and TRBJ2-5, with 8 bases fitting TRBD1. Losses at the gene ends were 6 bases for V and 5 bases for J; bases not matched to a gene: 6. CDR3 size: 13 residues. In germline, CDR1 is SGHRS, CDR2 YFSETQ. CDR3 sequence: CASNQGAWETQYF. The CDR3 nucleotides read TGCGCCAGCAATCAGGGGGCCTGGGAGACCCAGTACTTC.

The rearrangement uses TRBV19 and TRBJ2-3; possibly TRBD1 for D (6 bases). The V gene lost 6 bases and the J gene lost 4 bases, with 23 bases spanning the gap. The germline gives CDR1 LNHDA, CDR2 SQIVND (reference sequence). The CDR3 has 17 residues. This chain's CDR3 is CASSHKGDTLGADTQYF. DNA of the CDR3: TGTGCCAGTAGCCACAAGGGGGACACGTTGGGAGCAGATACGCAGTATTTT. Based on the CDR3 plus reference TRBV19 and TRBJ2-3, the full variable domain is DGGITQSPKYLFRKEGQNVTLSCEQNLNHDAMYWYRQDPGQGLRLIYYSQIVNDFQKGDIAEGYSVSREKKESFPLTVTSAQKNPTAFYLCASSHKGDTLGADTQYFGPGTRLTVL.

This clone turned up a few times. In DNA, the CDR3 is TGTGCCAGTAGTATATCGGGACGGGACACTGAAGCTTTCTTT. Translated, it gives CASSISGRDTEAFF. The chain has TRBV19 and TRBJ1-1; D may be TRBD1 (5 bases). CDR1 is LNHDA, CDR2 SQIVND, per germline (reference sequence). The CDR3 is 14 residues long. Between the trimmed V and J ends, which lost 2 bases and 3 bases, there was a span of 10 bases.

In DNA form, the CDR3 reads TGTGCCAGCAGCTCGACAGCCTCTGGAAACACCATATATTTT. It encodes CASSSTASGNTIYF. V is TRBV2 and J is TRBJ1-3, with D maybe TRBD1 (5 bases). This CDR3 has 14 residues. Germline V gives CDR1 SNHLY, CDR2 FYNNEI. Trimming pared 6 bases from V and 0 bases from J, leaving 9 bases between.

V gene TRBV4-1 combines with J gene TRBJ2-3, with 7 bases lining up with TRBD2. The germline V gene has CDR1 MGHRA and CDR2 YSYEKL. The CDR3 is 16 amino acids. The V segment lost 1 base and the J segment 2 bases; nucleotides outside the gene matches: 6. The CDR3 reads CASSQVGRDYTDTQYF. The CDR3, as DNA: TGCGCCAGCAGCCAAGTTGGCCGGGACTACACAGATACGCAGTATTTT.

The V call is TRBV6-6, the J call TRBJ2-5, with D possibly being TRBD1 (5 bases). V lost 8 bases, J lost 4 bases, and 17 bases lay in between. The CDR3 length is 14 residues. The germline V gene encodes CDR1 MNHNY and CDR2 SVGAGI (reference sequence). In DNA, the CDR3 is TGTGCCAGCTCCAGGCCCCGGCAGGGAGAGACCCAGTACTTC. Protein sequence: CASSRPRQGETQYF.

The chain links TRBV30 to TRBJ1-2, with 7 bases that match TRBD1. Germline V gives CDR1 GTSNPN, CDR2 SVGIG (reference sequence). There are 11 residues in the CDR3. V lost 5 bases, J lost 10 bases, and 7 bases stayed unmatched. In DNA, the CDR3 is TGTGCCTGGGACGTGGACAGGACCTACACCTTC. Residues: CAWDVDRTYTF.

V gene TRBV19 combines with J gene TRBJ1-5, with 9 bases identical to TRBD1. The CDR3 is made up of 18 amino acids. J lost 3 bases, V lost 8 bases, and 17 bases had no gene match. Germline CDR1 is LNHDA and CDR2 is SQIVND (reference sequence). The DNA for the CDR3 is TGTGCCAGTGAAACGAGCGGGTGGGGGACAGGGTACAATCAGCCCCAGCATTTT. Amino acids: CASETSGWGTGYNQPQHF.

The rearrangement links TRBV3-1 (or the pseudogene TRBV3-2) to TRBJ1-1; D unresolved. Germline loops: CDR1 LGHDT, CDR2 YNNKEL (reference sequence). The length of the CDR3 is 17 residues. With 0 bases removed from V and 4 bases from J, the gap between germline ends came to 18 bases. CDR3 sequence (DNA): TGTGCCAGCAGCCAAGATCGGACGGCTCCCAGAGGCACTGAAGCTTTCTTT. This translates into CASSQDRTAPRGTEAFF.

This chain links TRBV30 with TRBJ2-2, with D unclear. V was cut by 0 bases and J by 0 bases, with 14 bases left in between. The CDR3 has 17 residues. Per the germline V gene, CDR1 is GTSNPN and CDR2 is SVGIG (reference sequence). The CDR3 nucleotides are TGTGCCTGGAGTGTATTAATGGGAAAGTCGAACACCGGGGAGCTGTTTTTT. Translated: CAWSVLMGKSNTGELFF. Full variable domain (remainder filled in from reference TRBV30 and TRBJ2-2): SQTIHQWPATLVQPVGSPLSLECTVEGTSNPNLYWYRQAAGRGLQLLFYSVGIGQISSEVPQNLSASRPQDRQFILSSKKLLLSDSGFYLCAWSVLMGKSNTGELFFGEGSRLTVL.

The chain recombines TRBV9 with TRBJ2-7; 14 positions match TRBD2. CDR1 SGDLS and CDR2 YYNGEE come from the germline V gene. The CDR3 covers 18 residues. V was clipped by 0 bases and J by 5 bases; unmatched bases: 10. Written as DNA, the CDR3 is TGTGCCAGCAGCGTAGGAGCGACTAGCGGGGGGGCTTTCGACGAGCAGTACTTC. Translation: CASSVGATSGGAFDEQYF.

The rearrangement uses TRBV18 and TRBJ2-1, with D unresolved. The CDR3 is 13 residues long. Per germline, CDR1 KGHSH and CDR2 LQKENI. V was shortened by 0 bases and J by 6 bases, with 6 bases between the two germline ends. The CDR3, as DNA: TGTGCCAGCTCACCACCTGTAAGCAATGAGCAGTTCTTC. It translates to CASSPPVSNEQFF.

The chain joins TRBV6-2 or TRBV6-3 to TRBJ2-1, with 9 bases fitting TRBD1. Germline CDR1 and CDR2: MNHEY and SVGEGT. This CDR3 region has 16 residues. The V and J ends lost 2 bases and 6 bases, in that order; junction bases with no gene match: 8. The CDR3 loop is CASSYAPGQGSNEQFF. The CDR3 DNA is TGTGCCAGCAGTTACGCGCCGGGACAGGGCTCCAATGAGCAGTTCTTC.

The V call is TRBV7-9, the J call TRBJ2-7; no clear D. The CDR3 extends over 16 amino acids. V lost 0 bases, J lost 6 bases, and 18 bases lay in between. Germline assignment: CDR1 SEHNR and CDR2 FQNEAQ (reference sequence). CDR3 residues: CASSLAFQKKPPEQYF. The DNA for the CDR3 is TGTGCCAGCAGCTTAGCGTTCCAGAAAAAACCCCCCGAGCAGTACTTC.

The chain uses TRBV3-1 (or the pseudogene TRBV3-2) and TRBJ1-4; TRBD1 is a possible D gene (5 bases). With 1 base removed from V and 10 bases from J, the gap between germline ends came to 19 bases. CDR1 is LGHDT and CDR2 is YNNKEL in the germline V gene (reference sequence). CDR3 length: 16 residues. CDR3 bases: TGTGCCAGCAGCCAAGTGTTGACAGTGGAGGAGGGAAAACTGTTTTTT. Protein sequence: CASSQVLTVEEGKLFF.

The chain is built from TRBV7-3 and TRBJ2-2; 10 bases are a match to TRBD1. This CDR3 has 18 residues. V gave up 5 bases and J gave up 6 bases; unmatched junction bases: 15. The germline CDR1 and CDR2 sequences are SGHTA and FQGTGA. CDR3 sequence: CASSPMSPGTGVPGELFF. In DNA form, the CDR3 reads TGTGCCAGCAGCCCTATGAGTCCCGGGACAGGGGTCCCCGGGGAGCTGTTTTTT.

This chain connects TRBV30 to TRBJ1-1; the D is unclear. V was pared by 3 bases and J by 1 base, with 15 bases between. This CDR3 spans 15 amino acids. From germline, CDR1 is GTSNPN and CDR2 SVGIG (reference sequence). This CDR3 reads CAWRLKSPGNTEAFF. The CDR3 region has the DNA TGTGCCTGGAGGTTGAAGTCCCCTGGGAACACTGAAGCTTTCTTT.

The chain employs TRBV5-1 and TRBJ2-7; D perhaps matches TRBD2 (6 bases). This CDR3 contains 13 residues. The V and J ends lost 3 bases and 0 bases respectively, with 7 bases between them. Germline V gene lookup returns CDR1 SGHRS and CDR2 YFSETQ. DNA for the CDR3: TGCGCCAGCAGCTGGGGAGGCTCCTACGAGCAGTACTTC. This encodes CASSWGGSYEQYF.

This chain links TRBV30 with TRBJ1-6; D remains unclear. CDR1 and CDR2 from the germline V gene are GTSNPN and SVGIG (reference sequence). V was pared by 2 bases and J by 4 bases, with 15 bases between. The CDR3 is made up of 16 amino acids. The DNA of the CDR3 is TGTGCCTGGAGTCAGAGGGCCGGGATTTATAATTCACCCCTCCACTTT. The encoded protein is CAWSQRAGIYNSPLHF.

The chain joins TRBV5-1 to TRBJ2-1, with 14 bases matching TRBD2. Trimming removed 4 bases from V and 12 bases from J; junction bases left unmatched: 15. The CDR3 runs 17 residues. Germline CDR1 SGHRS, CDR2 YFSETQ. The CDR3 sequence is CASSRGLAGGREGGQFF. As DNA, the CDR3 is TGCGCCAGCAGCAGAGGACTAGCGGGGGGCCGCGAGGGAGGGCAGTTCTTC.

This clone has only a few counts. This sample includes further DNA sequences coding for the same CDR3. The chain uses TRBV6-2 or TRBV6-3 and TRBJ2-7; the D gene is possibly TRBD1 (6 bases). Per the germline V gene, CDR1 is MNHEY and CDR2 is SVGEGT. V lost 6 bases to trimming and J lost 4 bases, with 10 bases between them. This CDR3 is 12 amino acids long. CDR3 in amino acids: CASSRQGYEQYF. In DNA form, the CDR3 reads TGTGCCAGCAGCCGCCAGGGGTACGAGCAGTACTTC.

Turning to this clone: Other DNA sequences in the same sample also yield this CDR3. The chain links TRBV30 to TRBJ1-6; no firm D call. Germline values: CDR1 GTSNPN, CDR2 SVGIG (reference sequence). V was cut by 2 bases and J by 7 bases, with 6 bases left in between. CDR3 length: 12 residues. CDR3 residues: CAWSLGNSPLHF. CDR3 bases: TGTGCCTGGAGTCTCGGGAATTCACCCCTCCACTTT.